The TCR beta chain under discussion was sequenced for a study of beta chain features in type 1 diabetes. Overall study: Investigators examined roughly 99,000,000 sorted cells across all samples.

As to this clone: Its antigen is not known.

The germline V and J ends were trimmed by 8 bases and 5 bases, with 18 bases remaining between them. CDR1 is SEHNR and CDR2 is FQNEAQ in the germline V gene (reference sequence). CDR3 length equals 14 residues. Findings of the study overall: No resolution was reached here on whether HLA type influences TCRB rearrangement. Cells that show high TCR expression could be over-represented by cDNA sequencing.

The entirety of the isolated RNA underwent reverse transcription, so expressed TCRB transcripts were sequenced. This table comes from immunoSEQ multiplex PCR, and its TCRdb copy is limited to in-frame clones, with some not included. The sample consists of about 360,000 clones, over 9.5% of them appearing once. Sequencing was performed on naive CD4+ T cells from blood. The source of this sequence is a man younger than 35 in good health. The V and J genes are TRBV7-9 and TRBJ2-5; tentative D call: TRBD2 (5 bases). The DNA for the CDR3 is TGTGCCAGCTCATCGGGATTTACCTGGGAGACCCAGTACTTC. Amino acid sequence: CASSSGFTWETQYF. The variable domain in full, completed from reference TRBV7-9 and TRBJ2-5, reads DTGVSQNPRHKITKRGQNVTFRCDPISEHNRLYWYRQTLGQGPEFLTYFQNEAQLEKSRLLSDRFSAERPKGSFSTLEIQRTEQGDSAMYLCASSSGFTWETQYFGPGTRLLVL.